One and the same sample provided the 8 T cell receptor beta chains below, sequenced in a study of shared clonotypes between healthy human individuals. Clones were read by immunoSEQ multiplex PCR, and TCRdb kept only the in-frame ones, dropping some. The table lists about 2.5 million clones, under 95% of them singletons. Sequenced input: naive CD4+ T cells from PBMCs. Subset noted: CD45RA+ positively selected. The receptor set was obtained from a young man in good health. Some clones in this sample may be carry-over from other donors' samples.

The chain links TRBV19 to TRBJ2-6; a possible D gene is TRBD2 (5 bases). In germline, CDR1 is LNHDA, CDR2 SQIVND (reference sequence). CDR3 length: 16 residues. Trimming stripped 4 bases from V and 0 bases from J, with 10 bases between. The CDR3 DNA sequence: TGTGCCAGTAGTACTGGACGGGACTCTGGGGCCAACGTCCTGACTTTC. This gives the protein CASSTGRDSGANVLTF.

The chain is built from TRBV11-1 and TRBJ2-1; no definite D call. V lost 2 bases and J lost 4, with 15 bases in between. The CDR3 length is 16 residues. CDR1 and CDR2 from the germline V gene are SGHAT and FQDESV (reference sequence). CDR3 protein: CASSLYALPLYNEQFF. Written as DNA, the CDR3 is TGTGCCAGCAGCTTATATGCGTTACCCCTTTACAATGAGCAGTTCTTC.

The chain employs TRBV28 and TRBJ1-4; no definite D call. The CDR3 extends over 14 amino acids. Trimming removed 3 bases from V and 5 bases from J, with 10 bases in between. Per germline, CDR1 MDHEN and CDR2 SYDVKM. The CDR3 DNA reads as TGTGCCAGCAGTTTCGTACCCCACAATGAAAAACTGTTTTTT. It translates to CASSFVPHNEKLFF.

This rearrangement joins TRBV29-1 to TRBJ2-3, with D unresolved. V was shortened by 5 bases and J by 2 bases, with 14 bases between the two germline ends. CDR3 size: 14 residues. Germline loops: CDR1 SQVTM, CDR2 ANQGSEA. The CDR3 coding sequence is TGCAGCGTTAAGCCTACTTCCCCCACAGATACGCAGTATTTT. Its protein is CSVKPTSPTDTQYF.

Only one count was recorded for this clone. The gene calls are TRBV10-3 and TRBJ1-2; D call uncertain. From germline, CDR1 is ENHRY and CDR2 SYGVKD. Trimming pared 3 bases from V and 8 bases from J, leaving 19 bases between. The CDR3 consists of 15 residues. CDR3 sequence (DNA): TGTGCCATCAGTGACCCAAGTGGAGGCCGTGGGGGCTACACCTTC. Translating gives CAISDPSGGRGGYTF.

The chain combines TRBV28 with TRBJ1-4; D is possibly TRBD1 (6 bases). Germline CDR1 MDHEN, CDR2 SYDVKM. The V and J ends lost 6 bases and 5 bases respectively, with 16 bases between them. CDR3 length: 15 amino acids. In DNA, the CDR3 is TGTGCCAGCAGCTCCGGGGGCTGGGGAAATGAAAAACTGTTTTTT. It specifies CASSSGGWGNEKLFF.

This clone was picked up one time. The V gene is TRBV6-6, the J gene TRBJ2-3; possibly TRBD1 for D (5 bases). The CDR3 consists of 16 residues. Trimming took 5 bases from V and 2 from J, leaving 17 bases between them. CDR1 is MNHNY, CDR2 SVGAGI, per germline (reference sequence). The CDR3 sequence: CASSLKGQRNTDTQYF. Written as DNA, the CDR3 is TGTGCCAGCAGTCTAAAAGGACAAAGAAACACAGATACGCAGTATTTT.

This clone was seen a handful of times. The gene calls are TRBV7-9 and TRBJ1-1, with TRBD1 identical over 7 bases. V was clipped by 6 bases and J by 4 bases; unmatched bases: 2. This CDR3 comprises 12 residues. CDR1 and CDR2 (germline): SEHNR, FQNEAQ (reference sequence). CDR3 in DNA: TGTGCCAGCAGTACAGGGGTCACTGAAGCTTTCTTT. It encodes CASSTGVTEAFF.